This paragraph reports one TCR beta chain. V lost 1 base, J lost 0 bases, and 7 bases lay in between. The CDR3 runs 15 residues. Germline assignment: CDR1 LGHDT and CDR2 YNNKEL (reference sequence). The sample originates from a study of blood T cell repertoires in COVID-19. The table came from immunoSEQ multiplex PCR; TCRdb's copy has only in-frame clones and leaves some out. Counted here are around 210,000 clones, roughly 85% occurring once; the ten biggest clones make up around 5.5%. The sequence was collected from a middle-aged man with COVID-19, enrolled during active disease. The sample was peripheral blood. The rearrangement links TRBV3-1 (or the pseudogene TRBV3-2) to TRBJ1-5; D not certain. CDR3 sequence (DNA): TGTGCCAGCAGCCAAGGTATAGATAGCAATCAGCCCCAGCATTTT. Translated: CASSQGIDSNQPQHF.